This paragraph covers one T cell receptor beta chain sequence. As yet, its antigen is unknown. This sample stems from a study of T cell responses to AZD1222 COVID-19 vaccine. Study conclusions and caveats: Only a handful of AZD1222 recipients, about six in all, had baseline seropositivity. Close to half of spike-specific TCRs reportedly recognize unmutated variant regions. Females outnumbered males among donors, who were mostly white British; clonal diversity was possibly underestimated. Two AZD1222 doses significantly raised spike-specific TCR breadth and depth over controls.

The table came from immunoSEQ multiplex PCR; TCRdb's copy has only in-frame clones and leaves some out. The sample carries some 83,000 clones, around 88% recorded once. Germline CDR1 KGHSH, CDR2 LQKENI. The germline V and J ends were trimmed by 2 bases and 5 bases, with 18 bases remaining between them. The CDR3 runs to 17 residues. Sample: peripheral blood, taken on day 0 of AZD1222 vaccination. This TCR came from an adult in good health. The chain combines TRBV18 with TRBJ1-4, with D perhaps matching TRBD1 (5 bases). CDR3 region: CASSPVGRPAKNEKLFF. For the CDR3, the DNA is TGTGCCAGCTCACCAGTGGGACGCCCAGCAAAAAATGAAAAACTGTTTTTT.